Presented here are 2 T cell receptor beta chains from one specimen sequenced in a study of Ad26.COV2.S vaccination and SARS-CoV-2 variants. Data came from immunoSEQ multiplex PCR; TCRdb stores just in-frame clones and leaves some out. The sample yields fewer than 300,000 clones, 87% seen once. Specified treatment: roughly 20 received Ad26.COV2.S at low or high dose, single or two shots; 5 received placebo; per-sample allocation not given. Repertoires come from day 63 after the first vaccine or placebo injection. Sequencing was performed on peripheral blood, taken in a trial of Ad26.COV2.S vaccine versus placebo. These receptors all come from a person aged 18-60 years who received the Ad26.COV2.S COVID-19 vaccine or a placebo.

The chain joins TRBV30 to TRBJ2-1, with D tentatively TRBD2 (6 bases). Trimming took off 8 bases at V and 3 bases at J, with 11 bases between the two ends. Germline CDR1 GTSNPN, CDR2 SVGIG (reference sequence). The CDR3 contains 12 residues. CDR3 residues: CAGGTYYNEQFF. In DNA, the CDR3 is TGTGCCGGGGGGACCTACTACAATGAGCAGTTCTTC.

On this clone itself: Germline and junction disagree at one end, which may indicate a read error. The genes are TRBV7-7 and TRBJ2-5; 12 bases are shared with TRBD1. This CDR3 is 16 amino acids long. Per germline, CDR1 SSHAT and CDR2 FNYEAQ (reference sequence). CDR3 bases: TGTGCTAGCAGTCTCAACCCGGGACAGGGGGCAGAGACCCAGTACTTC. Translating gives CASSLNPGQGAETQYF.